Included here is one T cell receptor (beta chain) sequence, with context. This sample is drawn from a study of PD-1 blockade in classical Hodgkin lymphoma. Time point specified: cycle 4 day 1 (C4D1), after 6 weeks of nivolumab. All trial patients relapsed after autologous stem cell transplantation. Clones were read by immunoSEQ multiplex PCR, and TCRdb kept only the in-frame ones, dropping some. The data show about 93,000 clones, around 78% seen once. This sample comprised peripheral blood mononuclear cells (PBMCs), obtained before the fourth cycle of nivolumab. The sequence came from a human donor with classical Hodgkin lymphoma.

The CDR3, as DNA: TGTGCCATCAGTGAGATTAGGGCGGGAGATACGCAGTATTTT. This sequence encodes CAISEIRAGDTQYF. The V gene is TRBV10-3, the J gene TRBJ2-3, with D tentatively TRBD2 (5 bases). Per germline, CDR1 ENHRY and CDR2 SYGVKD. The germline V and J ends were trimmed by 2 bases and 5 bases, with 11 bases remaining between them. This CDR3 has 14 amino acids.